This T cell receptor beta chain originates from a study of OX40 agonist ivuxolimab in advanced cancers. Study-wide background: As their treatment, patients were administered ivuxolimab, an agonistic anti-OX40 (CD134) antibody. The dose-escalation cohort was around 83% male, with a mean age of about 56 years, ranging about 23 to 90. Regarding the study as a whole: The study observed clonal expansion of CD4+ and CD8+ blood T cells by week 6 at 0.1 to 3.0 mg/kg. CD4+ T cells averaged fewer expanded clones than CD8+ T cells.

Only in-frame clones appear in the TCRdb table, and some are missing; sequencing was by immunoSEQ multiplex PCR. The sample consists of some 70,000 clones, more than 65% of them appearing once. Comments on this clone: Its antigen is currently unknown.

The receptor was derived from an adult with an advanced solid tumor such as melanoma, head and neck, liver or kidney cancer. The material sequenced was CD4+ or CD8+ T cells sorted from blood, taken in a trial of the OX40 agonist ivuxolimab.

Written as DNA, the CDR3 is TGTGCCAGCAGCGACAGGGAAGCCAAAAACATTCAGTACTTC. Translating gives CASSDREAKNIQYF. The chain uses TRBV5-4 and TRBJ2-4; TRBD1 matches 7 bases. The CDR3 consists of 14 residues. Looked up from germline, CDR1 is SGHNT and CDR2 is YYREEE (reference sequence). V shed 4 bases and J 0 bases; nucleotides not matched to a gene: 1.